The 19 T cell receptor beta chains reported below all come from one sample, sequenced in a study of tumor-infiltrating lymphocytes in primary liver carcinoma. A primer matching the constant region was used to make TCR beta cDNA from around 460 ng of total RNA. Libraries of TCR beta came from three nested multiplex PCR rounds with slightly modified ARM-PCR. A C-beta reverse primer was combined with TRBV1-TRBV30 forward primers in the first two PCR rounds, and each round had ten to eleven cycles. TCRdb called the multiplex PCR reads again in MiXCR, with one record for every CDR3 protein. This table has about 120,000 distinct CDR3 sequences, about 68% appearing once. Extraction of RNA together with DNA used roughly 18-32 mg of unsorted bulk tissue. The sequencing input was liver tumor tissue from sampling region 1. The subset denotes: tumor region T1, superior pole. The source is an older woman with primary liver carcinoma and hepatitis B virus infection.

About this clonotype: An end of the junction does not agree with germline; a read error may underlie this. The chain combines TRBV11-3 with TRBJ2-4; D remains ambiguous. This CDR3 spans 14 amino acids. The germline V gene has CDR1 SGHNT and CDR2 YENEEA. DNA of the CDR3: TGTGCCAGCAGCTTAGATTTTGAAAAAAACATTCAATACTTC. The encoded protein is CASSLDFEKNIQYF.

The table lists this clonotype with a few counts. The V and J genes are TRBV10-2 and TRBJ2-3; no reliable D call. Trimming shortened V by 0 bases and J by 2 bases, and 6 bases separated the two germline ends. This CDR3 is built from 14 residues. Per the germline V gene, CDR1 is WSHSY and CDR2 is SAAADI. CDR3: CASSESVPTDTQYF. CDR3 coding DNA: TGCGCCAGCAGTGAGTCTGTCCCCACAGATACGCAGTATTTT.

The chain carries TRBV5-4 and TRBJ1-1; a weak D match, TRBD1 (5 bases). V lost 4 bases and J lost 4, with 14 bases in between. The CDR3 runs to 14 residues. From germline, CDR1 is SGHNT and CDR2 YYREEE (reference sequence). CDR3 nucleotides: TGTGCCAGCAGCGGAGGGACTCTTCTCACTGAAGCTTTCTTT. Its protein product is CASSGGTLLTEAFF.

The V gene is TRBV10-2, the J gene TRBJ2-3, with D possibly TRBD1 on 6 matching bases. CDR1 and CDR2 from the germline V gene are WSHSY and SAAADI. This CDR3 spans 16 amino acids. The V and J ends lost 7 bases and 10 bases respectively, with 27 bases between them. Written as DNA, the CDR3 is TGCGCCAGCACAATGATAACCGGGGCAGGGGAACCTTCGCAGTATTTT. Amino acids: CASTMITGAGEPSQYF.

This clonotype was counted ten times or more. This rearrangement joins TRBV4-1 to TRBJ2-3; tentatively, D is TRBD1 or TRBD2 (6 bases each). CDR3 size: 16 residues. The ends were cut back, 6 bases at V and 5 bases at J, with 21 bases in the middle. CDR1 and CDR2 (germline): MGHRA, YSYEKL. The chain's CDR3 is CASSSQGLSRGDTQYF. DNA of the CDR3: TGCGCCAGCAGTTCACAGGGACTCTCAAGGGGAGATACGCAGTATTTT.

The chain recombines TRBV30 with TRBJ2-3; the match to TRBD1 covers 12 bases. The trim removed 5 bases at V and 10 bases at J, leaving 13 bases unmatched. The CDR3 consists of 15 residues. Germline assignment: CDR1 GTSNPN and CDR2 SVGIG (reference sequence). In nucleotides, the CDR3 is TGTGCCTGGTGGTTTCCGGGACAGGGGGCGAAGGCGCAGTATTTT. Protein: CAWWFPGQGAKAQYF.

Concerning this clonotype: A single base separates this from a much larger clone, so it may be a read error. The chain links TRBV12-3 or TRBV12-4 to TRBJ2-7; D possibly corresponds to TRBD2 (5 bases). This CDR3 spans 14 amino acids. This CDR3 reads CANSFRGTGYEQYF. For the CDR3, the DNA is TGTGCCAACAGTTTCCGGGGTACTGGCTACGAGCAGTACTTC.

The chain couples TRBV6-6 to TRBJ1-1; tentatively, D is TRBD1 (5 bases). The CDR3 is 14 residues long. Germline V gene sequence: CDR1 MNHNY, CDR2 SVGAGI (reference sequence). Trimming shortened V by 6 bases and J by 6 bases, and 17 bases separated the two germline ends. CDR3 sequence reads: CASRRRQSLAEAFF. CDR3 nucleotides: TGTGCCAGCAGGCGAAGACAGTCCCTCGCTGAAGCTTTCTTT.

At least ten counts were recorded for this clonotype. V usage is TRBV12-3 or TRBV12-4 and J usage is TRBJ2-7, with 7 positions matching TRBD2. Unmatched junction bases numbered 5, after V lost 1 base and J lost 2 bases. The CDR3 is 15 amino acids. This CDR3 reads CASSLETGGPYEQYF. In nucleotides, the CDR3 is TGTGCCAGCAGTTTAGAAACGGGAGGTCCCTACGAGCAGTACTTC.

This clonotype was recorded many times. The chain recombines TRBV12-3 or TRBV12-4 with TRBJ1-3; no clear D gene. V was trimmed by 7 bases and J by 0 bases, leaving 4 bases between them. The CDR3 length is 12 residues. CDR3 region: CASIVSGNTIYF. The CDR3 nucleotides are TGTGCCAGCATCGTCTCTGGAAACACCATATATTTT.

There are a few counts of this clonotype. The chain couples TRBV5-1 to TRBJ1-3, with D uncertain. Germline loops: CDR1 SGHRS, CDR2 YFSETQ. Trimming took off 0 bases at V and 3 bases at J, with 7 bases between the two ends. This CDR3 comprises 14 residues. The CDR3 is CASSLEGVGNTIYF. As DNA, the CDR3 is TGCGCCAGCAGCTTGGAGGGAGTTGGAAACACCATATATTTT.

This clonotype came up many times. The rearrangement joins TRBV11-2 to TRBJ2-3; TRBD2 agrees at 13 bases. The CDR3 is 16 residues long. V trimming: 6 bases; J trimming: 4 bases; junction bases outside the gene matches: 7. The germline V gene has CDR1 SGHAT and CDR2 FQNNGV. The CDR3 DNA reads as TGTGCCAGCAGGCCCACTAGCGGGAGGGCGTCAGATACGCAGTATTTT. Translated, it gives CASRPTSGRASDTQYF.

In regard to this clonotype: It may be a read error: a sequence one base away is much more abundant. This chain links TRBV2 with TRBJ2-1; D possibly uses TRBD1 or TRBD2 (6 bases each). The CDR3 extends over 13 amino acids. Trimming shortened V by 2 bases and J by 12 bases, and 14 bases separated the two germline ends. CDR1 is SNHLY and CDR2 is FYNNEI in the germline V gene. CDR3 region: CASSENGGTVQFF. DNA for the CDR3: TGTGCCAGCAGTGAAAACGGGGGCACTGTGCAGTTCTTC.

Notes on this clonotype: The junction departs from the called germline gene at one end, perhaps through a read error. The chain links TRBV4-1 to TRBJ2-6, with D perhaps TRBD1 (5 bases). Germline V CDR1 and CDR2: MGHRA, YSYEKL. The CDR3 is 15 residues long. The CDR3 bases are TGCGCCAGCAGCCAAACAGGAGTAGGGGCCAACGTCATGACTTTC. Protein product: CASSQTGVGANVMTF.

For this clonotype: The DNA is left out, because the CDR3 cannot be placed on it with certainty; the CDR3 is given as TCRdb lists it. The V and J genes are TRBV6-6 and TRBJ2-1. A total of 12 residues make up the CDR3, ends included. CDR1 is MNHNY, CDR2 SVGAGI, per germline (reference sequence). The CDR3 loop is CASSYSCAEQFF.

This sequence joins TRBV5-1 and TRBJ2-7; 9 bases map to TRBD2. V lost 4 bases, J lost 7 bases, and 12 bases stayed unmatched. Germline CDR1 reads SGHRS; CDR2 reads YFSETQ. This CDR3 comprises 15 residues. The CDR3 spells CASSALAGGRGEQYF. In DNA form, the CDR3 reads TGCGCCAGCAGCGCGTTGGCGGGAGGGCGGGGTGAGCAGTACTTC. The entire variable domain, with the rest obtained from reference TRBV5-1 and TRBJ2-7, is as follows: KAGVTQTPRYLIKTRGQQVTLSCSPISGHRSVSWYQQTPGQGLQFLFEYFSETQRNKGNFPGRFSGRQFSNSRSEMNVSTLELGDSALYLCASSALAGGRGEQYFGPGTRLTVT.

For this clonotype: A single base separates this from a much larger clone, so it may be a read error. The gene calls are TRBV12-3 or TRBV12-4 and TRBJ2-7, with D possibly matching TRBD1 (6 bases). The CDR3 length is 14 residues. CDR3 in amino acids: CASSSWDITYKQYF. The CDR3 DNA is TGTGCCAGCAGTTCGTGGGACATTACCTACAAGCAGTACTTC.

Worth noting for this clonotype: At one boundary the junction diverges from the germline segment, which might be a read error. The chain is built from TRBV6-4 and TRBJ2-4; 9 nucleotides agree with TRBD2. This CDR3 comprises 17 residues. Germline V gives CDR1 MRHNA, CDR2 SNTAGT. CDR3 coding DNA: TGTGCCAGCAGTGACTCGAGAGGCGGGGGGGCCAAGAACATTCAGTACTTC. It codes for CASSDSRGGGAKNIQYF.

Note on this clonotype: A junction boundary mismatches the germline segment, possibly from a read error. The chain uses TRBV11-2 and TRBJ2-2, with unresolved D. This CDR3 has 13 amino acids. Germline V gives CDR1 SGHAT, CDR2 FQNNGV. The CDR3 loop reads CVSSPYTLGELFF. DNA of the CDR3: TGTGTCAGCAGTCCGTATACTCTGGGGGAGCTGTTTTTT.